Listed below are T cell receptor beta chains from one sample, sequenced in a study of shared T cell receptors in the human thymus. Assay used: immunoSEQ multiplex PCR; TCRdb lists only in-frame clones, some missing. The sample holds hundreds of thousands of clones, around 87% seen once. In addition, the sample was reused for a study of human thymus T cells.

The material sequenced was thymocytes. The receptor source for this set is a boy under two years old with a congenital heart defect. Both conserved end residues are part of each CDR3. Each record gives: V gene, J gene, clone size, D gene, CDR3 DNA, CDR3 protein. The D gene is left open where the match is weak. Not all rows give a size; the values are once, few, many and, for expanded clones, a class.

TRBV28,TRBJ1-5,.,TRBD1,TGTGCCAGCAGTCCTGGGACAGCCAAACATCAGCCCCAGCATTTT,CASSPGTAKHQPQHF
TRBV7-4,TRBJ1-2,.,.,TGTGCCAGCAGCTTAATCCCAGGGTCGGACTATGGCTACACCTTC,CASSLIPGSDYGYTF
TRBV21-1,TRBJ2-7,.,.,TGTGCCAGCAGCTACAGGGATCACTACGAGCAGTACTTC,CASSYRDHYEQYF
TRBV10-2,TRBJ2-3,.,TRBD2,TGCGCCACCCTTATACCCACTAGCGGGGAGGTGGATACGCAGTATTTT,CATLIPTSGEVDTQYF
TRBV7-2,TRBJ1-1,.,.,TGTGCCAGCAGCCCCCGGGGAAGAACGAACACTGAAGCTTTCTTT,CASSPRGRTNTEAFF
TRBV6-5,TRBJ2-3,.,TRBD1,TGTGCCAGCAGTTCCGACAGGGCCTGGGGCACAGATACGCAGTATTTT,CASSSDRAWGTDTQYF
TRBV6-5,TRBJ1-5,.,.,TGTGCCAGCAGTTACTCGAGGGGGGGCCCTCATCAGCCCCAGCATTTT,CASSYSRGGPHQPQHF
TRBV5-5,TRBJ2-1,.,.,TGTGCCAGCAGCTTAACACTAGCATGGTACAATGAGCAGTTCTTC,CASSLTLAWYNEQFF
TRBV2,TRBJ1-1,.,TRBD1,TGTGCCAGCAGTGAAGCGAGGGGGACCTTAACAGGGGAAAACACTGAAGCTTTCTTT,CASSEARGTLTGENTEAFF
TRBV5-1,TRBJ2-7,.,TRBD2,TGCGCCAGCAGGGGACTAGCGGACGCCTACGAGCAGTACTTC,CASRGLADAYEQYF
TRBV5-6,TRBJ2-3,.,TRBD2,TGTGCCAGCACCCAGACTAGCGGAGGGGGGACAGATACGCAGTATTTT,CASTQTSGGGTDTQYF
TRBV5-1,TRBJ2-2,.,TRBD1,TGCGCCAGCAGTTGGGCACGGGACAGGGGGACACTGAACACCGGGGAGCTGTTTTTT,CASSWARDRGTLNTGELFF
TRBV7-6,TRBJ2-3,.,TRBD2,TGTGCCAGCAGTCTAGCGGGAGGGGCGGATACGCAGTATTTT,CASSLAGGADTQYF
TRBV6-5,TRBJ2-3,.,TRBD2,TGTGCCAGCAGGCCGCGGGGGGCCACAGATACGCAGTATTTT,CASRPRGATDTQYF
TRBV6-5,TRBJ2-7,few,TRBD2,TGTGCCAGCAGTTACCGGACTAGCGGGAGAAACGAGCAGTACTTC,CASSYRTSGRNEQYF
TRBV12-5,TRBJ2-7,.,TRBD2,TGTGCTAGTGGTTTGGGAAGACTAGCGGGGGTCTACGAGCAGTACTTC,CASGLGRLAGVYEQYF
TRBV7-2,TRBJ2-1,once,.,TGTGCCAGCAGCTTAGATCCGGCGGAAGGGGTGGATCTTGGTAATGAGCAGTTCTTC,CASSLDPAEGVDLGNEQFF
TRBV5-1,TRBJ2-2,.,TRBD2,TGCGCCAGCAGCTTAGGGACTAGCGATTTCGCGAACACCGGGGAGCTGTTTTTT,CASSLGTSDFANTGELFF
TRBV7-3,TRBJ2-5,.,.,TGTGCCAGCAGCTTATTTCCGGGAGAGACCCAGTACTTC,CASSLFPGETQYF
TRBV5-4,TRBJ1-6,once,.,TGTGCCAGCAGCTTGACAACGGAGAATTCACCCCTCCACTTT,CASSLTTENSPLHF
TRBV19,TRBJ1-2,.,.,TGTGCCAGTAACCCAAAGGGGACTAACTATGGCTACACCTTC,CASNPKGTNYGYTF
TRBV29-1,TRBJ2-1,.,.,TGCAGCGTTGAAGATCACGACTTAGGAGAGCAGTTCTTC,CSVEDHDLGEQFF
TRBV5-1,TRBJ2-7,.,TRBD1,TGCGCCAGCAGCTTTGAGGTCCCAGGGGGCAACGAGCAGTACTTC,CASSFEVPGGNEQYF
TRBV7-9,TRBJ1-2,.,TRBD1,TGTGCCAGCAGCCTACCCACAGGGGAAGATGGCTACACCTTC,CASSLPTGEDGYTF
TRBV6-5,TRBJ1-2,few,.,TGTGCCAGCAGTTACTCGCCGGCTAACTATGGCTACACCTTC,CASSYSPANYGYTF
TRBV10-1,TRBJ2-1,once,.,TGCGCCAGCAGTAGGGACTTGGGACAGATTGAGCAGTTCTTC,CASSRDLGQIEQFF